This TCR beta chain was profiled in a study of radiotherapy plus CTLA-4 blockade in lung cancer. Study information: Disease control reached under 35%, with objective responses in 15% to 20%.

TCRdb's table, derived via immunoSEQ multiplex PCR, lists solely in-frame clones and lacks some. The sample records 55,000 to 85,000 clones, roughly three quarters being singletons. Findings and caveats of the study: Interferon-beta and early blood T cell clone dynamics reportedly predicted response best. The study found tumor-derived TCR clones expanded in blood after radiotherapy plus ipilimumab.

As concerns this clone: Its specificity is not known.

With ipilimumab providing CTLA-4 blockade, focal radiation was administered to patients who had chemo-refractory metastatic non-small-cell lung cancer. The source is a human donor with non-small cell lung cancer whose response to radiotherapy plus ipilimumab could not be evaluated. Some clones in this sample may be carry-over from other donors' samples. Sequencing used peripheral blood, obtained from a patient treated with radiotherapy plus ipilimumab.

Written as DNA, the CDR3 is TGTGCCAGCAGCTTAGGAGGAGATAAAAACATTCAGTACTTC. This sequence encodes CASSLGGDKNIQYF. V is TRBV7-8 and J is TRBJ2-4; no clear D. The V gene's germline CDR1 is SGHVS and CDR2 FQNEAQ. This CDR3 has 14 residues. V lost 1 base to trimming and J lost 4 bases, with 8 bases between them.